The clone carrying this T cell receptor (beta chain) came up many times. This entry belongs to a study of T cells in Graves' hyperthyroidism and ophthalmopathy. There were TCR beta CDR3 regions amplified from RNA transcripts. The primer set for the first-round RT-PCR of the TCR CDR3 was HTBI. One entry per CDR3 protein, called by TCRdb with MiXCR from the multiplex PCR reads. The table has 330,000 or so distinct CDR3 sequences, approximately 18% seen once; the top ten hold about two fifths. CDR3 length equals 14 residues. Germline V gene sequence: CDR1 MNHNS, CDR2 SASEGT. Trimming removed 5 bases from V and 0 bases from J, with 8 bases in between.

Sequenced input: blood. J is TRBJ2-1 and V is TRBV6-1; a possible D gene is TRBD1 (5 bases). The source of this sequence is a man aged 50 or older with Graves' ophthalmopathy. The CDR3 spells CASSQGSSYNEQFF. The CDR3 DNA sequence: TGTGCCAGCAGTCAGGGAAGCTCCTACAATGAGCAGTTCTTC.